The rows below give T cell receptor beta chains drawn from one sample of a study of blood T cell repertoires in COVID-19. Sequencing was performed with immunoSEQ multiplex PCR; in TCRdb, only in-frame clones are kept and a portion is missing. The profile shows about 280,000 clones, roughly nine tenths of them singletons. Source material: PBMCs or T cells enriched from blood (not recorded which). These receptors came from a woman in her forties who had recovered from COVID-19. Each CDR3 is given with its conserved first and last residue. The D gene is left open where the match is weak. Clone sizes are given selectively: once, few, many, or a class where the clone is expanded.

size	J	V	D	CDR3	DNA
.	TRBJ2-1	TRBV28	.	CASQGITYNEQFF	TGTGCCAGTCAGGGGATTACATACAATGAGCAGTTCTTC
.	TRBJ2-2	TRBV7-9	.	CAIPGTYTGELFF	TGTGCCATCCCCGGGACATATACCGGGGAGCTGTTTTTT
.	TRBJ1-1	TRBV7-2	.	CASSFGAGVNTEAFF	TGTGCCAGCAGCTTCGGGGCGGGGGTGAACACTGAAGCTTTCTTT
.	TRBJ2-3	TRBV28	.	CASSQSAGTDTQYF	TGTGCCAGCAGCCAGAGCGCGGGGACAGATACGCAGTATTTT
once	TRBJ2-7	TRBV11-2	.	CASSLAQGVRYEQYF	TGTGCCAGCAGCTTAGCACAGGGAGTTAGGTACGAGCAGTACTTC
.	TRBJ2-3	TRBV27	TRBD2	CASRPGRTSEGVSTDTQYF	TGTGCCAGCAGACCTGGCCGGACTAGCGAGGGAGTAAGCACAGATACGCAGTATTTT
.	TRBJ2-3	TRBV7-8	TRBD2	CASSPRTGQTSGRGDTQYF	TGTGCCAGCAGCCCCCGGACAGGACAGACTAGCGGGAGAGGAGATACGCAGTATTTT
.	TRBJ1-4	TRBV5-1	.	CASSLSGATNEKLFF	TGCGCCAGCAGCTTGTCCGGGGCAACTAATGAAAAACTGTTTTTT
.	TRBJ2-1	TRBV19	TRBD1	CASSTTTGTGGRNEQFF	TGTGCCAGTAGTACCACAACCGGGACAGGGGGTCGAAATGAGCAGTTCTTC
.	TRBJ2-6	TRBV24-1	TRBD2	CATSPGLAPARSGANVLTF	TGTGCCACCAGCCCGGGACTAGCACCCGCACGCTCTGGGGCCAACGTCCTGACTTTC
.	TRBJ2-1	TRBV19	TRBD2	CASSPALLAGGYNEQFF	TGTGCCAGTAGTCCTGCGCTACTAGCGGGAGGCTACAATGAGCAGTTCTTC
.	TRBJ2-7	TRBV6-5	TRBD1	CASSRDRSSYEQYF	TGTGCCAGCAGTCGGGACAGAAGCTCCTACGAGCAGTACTTC
.	TRBJ2-7	TRBV6-1	.	CASSEALSEQYF	TGTGCCAGCAGTGAAGCGTTATCCGAGCAGTACTTC
once	TRBJ1-1	TRBV7-2	.	CASSLGGLPTEAFF	TGTGCCAGCAGCTTAGGTGGGCTGCCCACTGAAGCTTTCTTT
.	TRBJ2-5	TRBV2	TRBD1	CASGRGQGTETQYF	TGTGCCAGCGGTCGGGGACAGGGTACGGAGACCCAGTACTTC
.	TRBJ1-1	TRBV29-1	.	CSVEEGRTEAFF	TGCAGCGTTGAGGAGGGGCGAACTGAAGCTTTCTTT
.	TRBJ1-4	TRBV25-1	.	CATRRGTNEKLFF	TGTGCCACCAGGCGGGGAACTAATGAAAAACTGTTTTTT
.	TRBJ2-3	TRBV10-3	TRBD2	CAISATSGRVGTQYF	TGTGCCATCAGTGCGACTAGCGGGAGGGTTGGTACGCAGTATTTT
once	TRBJ2-1	TRBV29-1	.	CSVEYGSAYNEQFF	TGCAGCGTTGAATACGGTTCTGCCTACAATGAGCAGTTCTTC
.	TRBJ2-1	TRBV7-9	TRBD1	CASSNPGAGTGDEQFF	TGTGCCAGCAGCAACCCCGGGGCAGGGACAGGGGATGAGCAGTTCTTC
once	TRBJ2-5	TRBV2	.	CASSELQGTQETQYF	TGTGCCAGCAGCGAACTACAGGGAACACAAGAGACCCAGTACTTC
few	TRBJ1-6	TRBV6-5	.	CASSHSNSPLHF	TGTGCCAGCAGCCACAGTAATTCACCCCTCCACTTT
.	TRBJ2-1	TRBV27	TRBD2	CASSSLGGGYNEQFF	TGTGCCAGCAGTTCTCTTGGCGGGGGCTACAATGAGCAGTTCTTC
.	TRBJ1-2	TRBV5-1	.	CASSLEGANYGYTF	TGCGCCAGCAGCTTGGAAGGGGCTAACTATGGCTACACCTTC
once	TRBJ2-7	TRBV28	.	CASSFGRAQGEQYF	TGTGCCAGCAGTTTCGGACGGGCCCAGGGCGAGCAGTACTTC
.	TRBJ2-3	TRBV2	.	CASTPKGGRQDTQYF	TGTGCCAGCACGCCCAAGGGCGGGCGCCAAGATACGCAGTATTTT
.	TRBJ1-5	TRBV6-2/TRBV6-3	.	CASSGGAGRGTYQPQHF	TGTGCCAGCAGCGGAGGGGCAGGTAGGGGAACCTATCAGCCCCAGCATTTT
.	TRBJ2-1	TRBV11-2	.	CASSGGLLLREQFF	TGTGCCAGCAGCGGGGGACTCCTACTTAGGGAGCAGTTCTTC
.	TRBJ2-2	TRBV28	.	CASAGTGVGGRAQTGELFF	TGTGCCAGCGCAGGGACAGGGGTTGGCGGGAGGGCCCAGACCGGGGAGCTGTTTTTT
.	TRBJ2-1	TRBV5-4	TRBD2	CASSLVSLAGGYNEQFF	TGTGCCAGCAGCTTGGTTTCTCTTGCGGGGGGTTACAATGAGCAGTTCTTC
.	TRBJ2-1	TRBV27	TRBD2	CASSLQRRAGGGINEQFF	TGTGCCAGCAGTCTACAGCGTCGAGCGGGAGGGGGGATCAATGAGCAGTTCTTC
once	TRBJ2-5	TRBV5-6	.	CASSSNRDWQETQYF	TGTGCCAGCAGCTCAAACCGGGACTGGCAAGAGACCCAGTACTTC
.	TRBJ2-7	TRBV19	.	CASSIGTSYEQYF	TGTGCCAGTAGTATAGGCACTTCCTACGAGCAGTACTTC
.	TRBJ1-2	TRBV28	.	CATLRANYGYTF	TGTGCCACCCTCAGGGCTAACTATGGCTACACCTTC
.	TRBJ2-1	TRBV29-1	TRBD2	CSVLLIAGLYNEQFF	TGCAGCGTTCTCCTAATAGCGGGGCTTTACAATGAGCAGTTCTTC
.	TRBJ1-1	TRBV30	TRBD1	CAWRIYDRGNTEAFF	TGTGCCTGGAGAATATACGACAGGGGAAACACTGAAGCTTTCTTT
few	TRBJ1-1	TRBV6-7	.	CASSYRPRAFF	TGTGCCAGCAGTTACCGTCCTCGAGCTTTCTTT
.	TRBJ2-7	TRBV4-1	.	CASSQATVRSYGQYF	TGCGCCAGCAGCCAAGCGACAGTGCGTTCCTACGGGCAGTACTTC
.	TRBJ2-7	TRBV7-3	.	CASSLADSYEQYF	TGTGCCAGCAGCTTGGCAGACTCCTACGAGCAGTACTTC
.	TRBJ2-7	TRBV11-1	TRBD2	CASTSGLTPGYEQYF	TGTGCCAGCACCTCGGGACTAACCCCCGGATACGAGCAGTACTTC
.	TRBJ2-6	TRBV28	.	CASSPVSGLHSGANVLTF	TGTGCCAGCAGTCCGGTAAGCGGGCTCCACTCTGGGGCCAACGTCCTGACTTTC
.	TRBJ1-1	TRBV27	TRBD1	CASSFGDRGWTEAFF	TGTGCCAGCAGTTTCGGGGACAGGGGGTGGACTGAAGCTTTCTTT
.	TRBJ2-2	TRBV28	.	CASSLPFSRQRYTGELFF	TGTGCCAGCAGTTTACCCTTCAGCCGACAGCGATACACCGGGGAGCTGTTTTTT
.	TRBJ2-1	TRBV14	TRBD2	CASSPISGTSGAPGQFF	TGTGCCAGCAGCCCTATAAGCGGGACTAGCGGGGCCCCGGGGCAGTTCTTC
.	TRBJ1-1	TRBV24-1	.	CATSEGTHREAFF	TGTGCCACCAGTGAGGGGACTCATCGGGAAGCTTTCTTT
once	TRBJ1-2	TRBV28	TRBD1	CASSQPGQGYYGYTF	TGTGCCAGCAGTCAACCGGGACAGGGATACTATGGCTACACCTTC